These 22 T cell receptor beta chains originate from one sample sequenced in a study of CD8 T cells in ankylosing spondylitis. From the 5' RACE reads, TCRdb called clonotypes with MiXCR, one entry per CDR3 protein. This sample has 240,000 or so distinct CDR3 sequences, with roughly 8.6% found just once. Source material: blood, either unsorted or a sorted T cell fraction (not recorded which). The receptors shown here come from a male donor with ankylosing spondylitis or in good health (not recorded which).

This clonotype has at least ten counts. The chain links TRBV29-1 to TRBJ1-6, with 8 positions matching TRBD1. Germline CDR1 SQVTM, CDR2 ANQGSEA. The junction had 5 bases not matched to a gene; V was cut back by 4 bases and J by 9 bases. The CDR3 extends over 13 amino acids. CDR3 protein: CSVAAGGSSPLHF. Written as DNA, the CDR3 is TGCAGCGTTGCGGCAGGGGGCTCTTCACCCCTCCACTTT. Filled out from reference TRBV29-1 and TRBJ1-6, the complete variable domain reads SAVISQKPSRDICQRGTSLTIQCQVDSQVTMMFWYRQQPGQSLTLIATANQGSEATYESGFVIDKFPISRPNLTFSTLTVSNMSPEDSSIYLCSVAAGGSSPLHFGNGTRLTVT.

This clonotype was picked up many times. The chain carries TRBV10-3 and TRBJ1-6; tentatively, D is TRBD1 (5 bases). Trimming removed 6 bases from V and 7 bases from J, with 13 bases in between. The CDR3 consists of 14 residues. CDR1 and CDR2 from the germline V gene are ENHRY and SYGVKD. CDR3: CAIRRDAGNSPLHF. The CDR3 DNA reads as TGTGCCATCAGGAGGGACGCGGGGAATTCACCCCTCCACTTT.

This clonotype occurred many times. The chain carries TRBV11-2 and TRBJ1-1; D gene uncertain. CDR1 SGHAT and CDR2 FQNNGV come from the germline V gene. Trimming shortened V by 3 bases and J by 11 bases, and 13 bases separated the two germline ends. The CDR3 runs to 12 residues. For the CDR3, the DNA is TGTGCCAGCAGCTTGATTCGAACGGGGGCTTTCTTT. Translated: CASSLIRTGAFF. The whole variable domain, remainder taken from reference TRBV11-2 and TRBJ1-1, is EAGVAQSPRYKIIEKRQSVAFWCNPISGHATLYWYQQILGQGPKLLIQFQNNGVVDDSQLPKDRFSAERLKGVDSTLKIQPAKLEDSAVYLCASSLIRTGAFFGQGTRLTVV.

As to this clonotype: A much larger clone lies a single base off, so this may be a read error. The V gene is TRBV27, the J gene TRBJ2-7; D is possibly TRBD1 or TRBD2 (5 bases each). The end of the DNA is better explained by TRBJ2-1, so the J call may be wrong. CDR1 and CDR2 from the germline V gene are MNHEY and SMNVEV (reference sequence). CDR3 length: 16 residues. Here the CDR3 reads CASSASRGILTYEQFF. CDR3 sequence (DNA): TGTGCCAGCAGTGCCTCCCGGGGCATACTTACCTACGAGCAGTTCTTC.

This clonotype was seen at least ten times. This chain uses TRBV20-1 with TRBJ2-2; D not certain. The V end lost 3 bases, the J end lost 2 bases, and 16 bases lay between the germline ends. Germline V CDR1 and CDR2: DFQATT, SNEGSKA (reference sequence). The CDR3 loop spans 16 amino acids. CDR3 region: CSARTYGPHNTGELFF. CDR3 nucleotides: TGCAGTGCTAGGACCTACGGGCCACATAACACCGGGGAGCTGTTTTTT.

This clonotype was found many times. The V gene is TRBV24-1, the J gene TRBJ2-1, with 12 bases lining up with TRBD2. The CDR3 has 17 residues. In germline, CDR1 is KGHDR, CDR2 SFDVKD. The junction had 13 bases not matched to a gene; V was cut back by 5 bases and J by 9 bases. The CDR3 nucleotides read TGTGCCACCAGTGGTGGCCTTGGACTAGCGGGGACGGGTGAGCAGTTCTTC. Residues: CATSGGLGLAGTGEQFF.

This clonotype was detected ten times or more. The gene calls are TRBV6-2 or TRBV6-3 and TRBJ2-2; D gene uncertain. The V gene's germline CDR1 is MNHEY and CDR2 SVGEGT. The V end was cut by 6 bases, the J end by 3 bases, with 8 bases between. The CDR3 has 13 amino acids. CDR3 DNA sequence: TGTGCCAGCAGATTGCCGTACACCGGGGAGCTGTTTTTT. Its protein is CASRLPYTGELFF.

There are many counts of this clonotype. The CDR3 protein is CASSLVLAGETQYF. For the CDR3, the DNA is TGTGCCAGCAGCTTAGTTCTAGCGGGAGAGACCCAGTACTTC. The rearrangement uses TRBV7-6 and TRBJ2-5; 8 positions agree with TRBD2. With V trimmed by 1 base and J by 4 bases, 2 bases remained unmatched. Germline V CDR1 and CDR2: SGHVS, FNYEAQ. CDR3 length equals 14 residues.

This clonotype was counted many times. The V call is TRBV20-1, the J call TRBJ2-3; D tentatively reads TRBD1 or TRBD2 (5 bases each). The germline gives CDR1 DFQATT, CDR2 SNEGSKA (reference sequence). The V end lost 1 base, the J end lost 6 bases, and 8 bases lay between the germline ends. The CDR3 contains 12 residues. This CDR3 reads CSARARGDTQYF. In DNA form, the CDR3 reads TGCAGTGCTAGAGCCCGGGGCGATACGCAGTATTTT.

In regard to this clonotype: This may arise from a read error, as a much more abundant clone is one base away. The chain recombines TRBV12-3 or TRBV12-4 with TRBJ2-3; D unclear. The CDR3 extends over 11 amino acids. The CDR3 loop reads CASTRSGTLYF. The CDR3 DNA follows: TGTGCCAGCACCCGAAGTGGTACGCTGTATTTT.

This clonotype was seen repeatedly, ten times or more. The J gene is TRBJ2-3, the V gene TRBV10-3; D is possibly TRBD2 (6 bases). With 3 bases removed from V and 1 base from J, the gap between germline ends came to 20 bases. Germline CDR1 is ENHRY and CDR2 is SYGVKD. The CDR3 sequence is 18 residues long. The CDR3 DNA follows: TGTGCCATCAGTGAAGAGTCTGGGGGAGGCAGGGGCACAGATACGCAGTATTTT. Protein: CAISEESGGGRGTDTQYF.

This clonotype was seen a few times. For the CDR3, the DNA is TGCAGCGTTGGGGGCGTGTCGGCCGGTAGGCTAGCTTTCTTT. Translation: CSVGGVSAGRLAFF. The chain couples TRBV29-1 to TRBJ1-1; the D gene is possibly TRBD1 (5 bases). Germline-derived CDR1 and CDR2 are SQVTM and ANQGSEA. This CDR3 is 14 amino acids long. The V and J ends lost 4 bases and 10 bases respectively, with 22 bases between them.

This clonotype was recorded at least ten times. The rearrangement links TRBV5-5 to TRBJ1-1; D ambiguous. The germline gives CDR1 SGHKS, CDR2 YYEKEE (reference sequence). Trimming took 0 bases from V and 0 from J, leaving 6 bases between them. This CDR3 contains 14 residues. The CDR3 loop is CASSLVALNTEAFF. CDR3 nucleotide sequence: TGTGCCAGCAGCTTGGTGGCGTTGAACACTGAAGCTTTCTTT.

The chain links TRBV19 to TRBJ1-5, with D perhaps matching TRBD1 (5 bases). This CDR3 is 15 amino acids long. Looked up from germline, CDR1 is LNHDA and CDR2 is SQIVND (reference sequence). V was shortened by 3 bases and J by 2 bases, with 11 bases between the two germline ends. CDR3 loop: CASSMGTFGNQPQHF. The CDR3 nucleotides read TGTGCCAGTAGTATGGGGACCTTCGGCAATCAGCCCCAGCATTTT.

This clonotype was counted ten times or more. The chain joins TRBV12-3 or TRBV12-4 to TRBJ2-7; D perhaps matches TRBD1 (5 bases). This CDR3 comprises 11 residues. Trimming pared 5 bases from V and 6 bases from J, leaving 8 bases between. The CDR3 region has the DNA TGTGCCAGCAGTCAGGGATCCGAGCAGTACTTC. Translating it yields CASSQGSEQYF.

Many counts were recorded for this clonotype. This sequence joins TRBV2 and TRBJ2-1; TRBD2 might be the D (5 bases). Germline V CDR1 and CDR2: SNHLY, FYNNEI. V was pared by 4 bases and J by 2 bases, with 9 bases between. The CDR3 has 14 amino acids. CDR3 sequence (DNA): TGTGCCAGCAGTGTCGCCGGGACCTACAATGAGCAGTTCTTC. Its translation is CASSVAGTYNEQFF.

This clonotype was observed a few times. The J gene is TRBJ2-1, the V gene TRBV7-2; 8 bases line up with TRBD2. After removal of 4 bases from V and 4 bases from J, the junction contained 9 bases not matched to a gene. CDR3 size: 16 residues. Germline V lookup: CDR1 SGHTA, CDR2 FQGNSA. This chain's CDR3 is CASSSEGTSGYNEQFF. CDR3 coding DNA: TGTGCCAGCAGCTCAGAGGGCACTAGCGGTTACAATGAGCAGTTCTTC.

This clonotype showed up many times. The chain combines TRBV29-1 with TRBJ1-1, with a possible D match to TRBD1 (6 bases). The CDR3 totals 16 residues. Germline values: CDR1 SQVTM, CDR2 ANQGSEA. Trimming took off 3 bases at V and 1 base at J, with 18 bases between the two ends. Here the CDR3 DNA reads TGCAGCGTTGATGGTATGACAGGTTCGGCGAACACTGAAGCTTTCTTT. Residues: CSVDGMTGSANTEAFF. The whole variable domain, filled in from reference TRBV29-1 and TRBJ1-1, reads SAVISQKPSRDICQRGTSLTIQCQVDSQVTMMFWYRQQPGQSLTLIATANQGSEATYESGFVIDKFPISRPNLTFSTLTVSNMSPEDSSIYLCSVDGMTGSANTEAFFGQGTRLTVV.

The table lists this clonotype with many counts. The genes are TRBV12-3 or TRBV12-4 and TRBJ2-7; D could derive from TRBD1 or TRBD2 (5 bases each). V lost 5 bases, J lost 5 bases, and 16 bases lay in between. The CDR3 contains 14 residues. CDR3 coding DNA: TGTGCCAGCAGTACAGGACTGATGAGGAACGAGCAGTACTTC. Amino acid sequence: CASSTGLMRNEQYF.

This clonotype was recorded at least ten times. V gene TRBV12-3 or TRBV12-4 combines with J gene TRBJ2-1, with TRBD1 identical over 7 bases. The CDR3 runs to 16 residues. J lost 2 bases, V lost 6 bases, and 10 bases had no gene match. CDR3 DNA sequence: TGTGCCAGCAGCTTATCCCCGACAGGGACCTACAATGAGCAGTTCTTC. Translation gives CASSLSPTGTYNEQFF.

The sample holds many counts of this clonotype. This chain links TRBV5-6 with TRBJ1-3; D not resolved. The V end was cut by 5 bases, the J end by 0 bases, with 9 bases between. Per the germline V gene, CDR1 is SGHDT and CDR2 is YYEEEE. CDR3 length: 14 residues. The CDR3 sequence: CASRGSASGNTIYF. In DNA form, the CDR3 reads TGTGCCAGCAGGGGGTCTGCCTCTGGAAACACCATATATTTT.

This clonotype was recorded at least ten times. The V call is TRBV4-2, the J call TRBJ1-2; D gene unclear. Germline V gene data show CDR1 as LGHNA and CDR2 as YNFKEQ. Trimming removed 0 bases from V and 8 bases from J, with 10 bases in between. This CDR3 contains 13 residues. The chain's CDR3 is CASSQEDGVGYTF. In DNA form, the CDR3 reads TGTGCCAGCAGCCAAGAGGATGGTGTCGGCTACACCTTC.